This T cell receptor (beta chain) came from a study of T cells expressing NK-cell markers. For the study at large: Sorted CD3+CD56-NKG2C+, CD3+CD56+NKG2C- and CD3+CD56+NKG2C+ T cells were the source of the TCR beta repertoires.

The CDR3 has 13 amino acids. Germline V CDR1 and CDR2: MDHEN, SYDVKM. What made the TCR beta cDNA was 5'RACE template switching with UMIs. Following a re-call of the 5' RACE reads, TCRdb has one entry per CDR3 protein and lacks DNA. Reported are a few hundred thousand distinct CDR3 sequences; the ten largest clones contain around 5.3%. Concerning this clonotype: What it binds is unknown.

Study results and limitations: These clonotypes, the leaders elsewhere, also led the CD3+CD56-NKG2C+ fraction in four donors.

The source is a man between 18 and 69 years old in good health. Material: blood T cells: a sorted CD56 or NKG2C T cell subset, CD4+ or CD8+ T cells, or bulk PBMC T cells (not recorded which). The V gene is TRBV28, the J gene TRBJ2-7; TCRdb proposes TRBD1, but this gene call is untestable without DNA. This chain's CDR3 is CAWPRDSSYEQYF.